This is a list of T cell receptor beta chains from one sample in a study of cytomegalovirus exposure and HLA in healthy donors. Measured with immunoSEQ multiplex PCR; TCRdb has only the in-frame clones, and not every one. This sample has 250,000 to 350,000 clones, with roughly 88% found just once. The specimen sequenced was PBMCs. The source is a man aged 35 to 55 in good health and CMV-seropositive. CDR3s include the opening cysteine and the closing phenylalanine or tryptophan. Each record gives: J gene, V gene, D gene, clone size, CDR3 protein, CDR3 DNA. The D gene is left open where the match is weak. Only some rows state a clone size, as once, few, many or a class for expanded clones.

TRBJ2-2,TRBV28,-,-,CASSFLVGVTGELFF,TGTGCCAGCAGTTTTCTTGTGGGAGTGACCGGGGAGCTGTTTTTT
TRBJ2-7,TRBV7-9,TRBD2,-,CSSSPRVGGRRVEQYF,TGTTCCAGCAGCCCACGGGTCGGCGGGAGGCGTGTCGAGCAGTACTTC
TRBJ2-2,TRBV6-6,TRBD1,-,CASRTPGQGTGELFF,TGTGCCAGCAGAACTCCGGGACAGGGGACCGGGGAGCTGTTTTTT
TRBJ2-3,TRBV4-2,-,once,CASSQGLRGDTQYF,TGTGCCAGCAGCCAGGGACTCCGGGGGGATACGCAGTATTTT
TRBJ2-7,TRBV28,TRBD1,-,CASSWTGGSYEQYF,TGTGCCAGCAGTTGGACAGGGGGCTCCTACGAGCAGTACTTC
TRBJ1-2,TRBV27,-,-,CASSIQGNYGYTF,TGTGCCAGCAGTATACAGGGAAACTATGGCTACACCTTC
TRBJ1-1,TRBV5-6,-,-,CASSLGGRATEAFF,TGTGCCAGCAGCTTGGGGGGCAGGGCGACTGAAGCTTTCTTT
TRBJ1-4,TRBV6-5,-,-,CASSYYGRTNEKLFF,TGTGCCAGCAGTTACTATGGGAGGACTAATGAAAAACTGTTTTTT
TRBJ1-4,TRBV25-1,TRBD1,few,CASRRGQGAGEKLFF,TGTGCCAGCAGGAGGGGACAGGGGGCAGGTGAAAAACTGTTTTTT
TRBJ2-3,TRBV7-9,-,-,CASSAPGGVTDTQYF,TGTGCCAGCAGCGCTCCCGGCGGGGTCACAGATACGCAGTATTTT
TRBJ2-1,TRBV27,TRBD2,-,CASSLSQRGYNEQFF,TGTGCCAGCAGTTTATCCCAGCGGGGCTACAATGAGCAGTTCTTC
TRBJ2-3,TRBV6-1,-,-,CASRRPGSTDTQYF,TGTGCCAGCAGAAGGCCGGGATCGACAGATACGCAGTATTTT
TRBJ2-5,TRBV2,-,-,CASRLQDQETQYF,TGTGCCAGCAGACTACAGGATCAAGAGACCCAGTACTTC
TRBJ2-1,TRBV28,TRBD2,-,CASSPGTSSYNEQFF,TGTGCCAGCAGTCCCGGGACTAGCAGCTACAATGAGCAGTTCTTC
TRBJ2-1,TRBV7-9,TRBD2,-,CASSALAGTSGKSGNEQFF,TGTGCCAGCAGCGCACTAGCTGGGACTAGCGGGAAATCGGGGAATGAGCAGTTCTTC
TRBJ2-7,TRBV7-9,TRBD2,-,CASSPHSGSYEQYF,TGTGCCAGCAGCCCACACAGCGGGAGCTACGAGCAGTACTTC